This T cell receptor (beta chain) was observed in a study of T cell changes during pregnancy in multiple sclerosis. The CDR3 has 15 amino acids. In germline, CDR1 is MNHEY, CDR2 SMNVEV (reference sequence). The ends lost 5 bases at V and 1 base at J; junction bases unmatched: 7. Assay: immunoSEQ multiplex PCR; the TCRdb copy retains only in-frame clones and omits some. The table records around 32,000 clones, about 88% of them present only once. The chain recombines TRBV27 with TRBJ1-1; 7 bases align to TRBD1. This TCR came from a female donor with multiple sclerosis, enrolled in a pregnancy study. Sequencing used CD8+ T cells from peripheral blood mononuclear cells, obtained in the third trimester of pregnancy. The CDR3 nucleotides read TGTGCCAGCAGTCGAACAGGGGCCCCGAACACTGAAGCTTTCTTT. It yields the protein CASSRTGAPNTEAFF.